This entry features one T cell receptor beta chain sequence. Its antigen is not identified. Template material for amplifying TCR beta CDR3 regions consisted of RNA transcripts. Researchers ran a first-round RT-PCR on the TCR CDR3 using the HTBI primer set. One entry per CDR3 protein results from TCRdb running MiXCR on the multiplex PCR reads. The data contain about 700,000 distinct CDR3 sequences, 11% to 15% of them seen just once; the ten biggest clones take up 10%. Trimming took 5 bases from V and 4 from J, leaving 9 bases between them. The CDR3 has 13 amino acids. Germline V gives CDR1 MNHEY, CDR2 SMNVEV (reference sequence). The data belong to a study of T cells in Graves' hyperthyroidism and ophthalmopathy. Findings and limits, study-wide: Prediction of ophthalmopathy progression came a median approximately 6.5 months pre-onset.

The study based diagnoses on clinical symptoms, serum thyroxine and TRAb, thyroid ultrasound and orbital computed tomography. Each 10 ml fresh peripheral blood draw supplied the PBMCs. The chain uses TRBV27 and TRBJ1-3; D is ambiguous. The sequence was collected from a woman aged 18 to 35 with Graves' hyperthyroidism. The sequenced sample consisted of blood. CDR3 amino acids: CASSPLTGNTIYF. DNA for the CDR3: TGTGCCAGCAGTCCCCTCACGGGAAACACCATATATTTT.